The source of this T cell receptor beta chain is a study of blood T cell repertoires in COVID-19 (dated by TCRdb to about 2020). As for the study more broadly: Samples covering the acute and convalescent phases of COVID-19 were provided by collaborators in the United States, Italy and Spain. The prospective study material was composed of cDNA or gDNA derived from T cells, B-cell-depleted T cells, or PBMCs. Subjects who had been exposed to COVID-19, were actively infected with it, or had recovered from it provided the deeply sampled blood TCRbeta repertoires that made up the dataset. The repertoires were made available in a free public database intended to serve as a resource for research on the immune response to SARS-CoV-2. Samples came from the ongoing ImmuneRACE study (first 160 participants) plus 1,254 subjects from 6 global collaborators. A de-identified subject ID, COVID-19 status, age in years and sex were almost always included in the sample metadata. Where HLA class I and class II types were available, the types were taken from metadata supplied by the sample provider, not from assay-based typing.

TCRbeta CDR3 regions were amplified from genomic DNA using the immunoSEQ Assay, a bias-controlled multiplex PCR. In the source study's methods: The number of nucleated cells in each sample was estimated by amplification of reference gene primers within the assay. To quantify the absolute abundance of each unique TCRbeta CDR3 rearrangement, sequence reads were collapsed and filtered. For each sample, productive Simpson clonality was calculated as the square root of Simpson's diversity index across productive rearrangements. TCRdb retrieved this table from immuneACCESS and kept in-frame rearrangements only. Not all clones are present; in checked studies, unresolved V genes account for under half, and no reason is known for the remainder. For V, J and clone size, that table is used; D and trimming come from the DNA. For this sample the table gives under 150,000 clones, of which around 80% were detected only once. Approximately 3.9% of the sample is in the top ten clones.

From its cysteine to its phenylalanine, the CDR3 spans 14 amino acids. Just the 42-base CDR3 DNA is kept, in frame starting at base 1. V ends up 2 bases short and J 3 bases short, with an unmatched junction base count of 4. CDR1 SGHDT and CDR2 YYEEEE are derived from the germline V gene. Whole blood was collected in K2EDTA tubes by collaborating institutions according to the institutions' own protocols. For TCRbeta analysis, collaborators shipped samples as frozen whole blood, isolated PBMCs, or DNA extracted from either of those sample types. The paper as a whole reports these results and caveats: How much clinical and demographic metadata was included differed by source and by participant, and the metadata was provided uncurated.

About this clone: What this receptor recognizes is not known. Per-base quality was not reported, and no clone a single base away is much larger than it.

Sequenced sample: peripheral blood. The sequence was collected from a woman of 80 years or more with acute or convalescent COVID-19. The chain was built from TRBV5-6 and TRBJ1-2; 7 central bases correspond to TRBD1. The nucleotides are TGTGCCAGCAGCTTTTTCGGGACAGACTATGGCTACACCTTC. It encodes CASSFFGTDYGYTF.